The 5 T cell receptor beta chains given below trace back to one sample, sequenced in a study of blood T cell repertoires in COVID-19 (dated by TCRdb to about 2020). Preparation of the library involved the immunoSEQ multiplex PCR assay. TCRdb stores this immuneACCESS table with in-frame sequences only. Part of the clones is absent; in the studies checked, under half of the shortfall reflects unresolved V genes, and no reason is known for the rest. The sample table holds roughly 190,000 clones, of which approximately 90% were seen once. Of the sample, 4.4% is held by the ten largest clones. Sequences were obtained from peripheral blood. These receptors all come from a human donor in a cohort sampled during active COVID-19.

This chain connects TRBV9 to TRBJ2-7; 7 bases are a match to TRBD1. The CDR3 sequence is 15 residues long. The germline gives CDR1 SGDLS, CDR2 YYNGEE. With 4 bases clipped from V and 0 bases from J, the junction kept 7 bases outside the gene matches. As DNA, the CDR3 is TGTGCCAGCAGCAAAACAGGGGATGGCTCCTACGAGCAGTACTTC. Translated: CASSKTGDGSYEQYF.

The J gene is TRBJ2-3, the V gene TRBV5-4; 7 bases are shared with TRBD1. The ends lost 4 bases at V and 0 bases at J; junction bases unmatched: 11. Germline V lookup: CDR1 SGHNT, CDR2 YYREEE (reference sequence). This CDR3 contains 17 residues. The CDR3 sequence: CASSRLDRASSTDTQYF. For the CDR3, the DNA is TGTGCCAGCAGCCGATTAGACAGGGCCTCTAGCACAGATACGCAGTATTTT.

DNA of the CDR3: TGTGCCAGCAGCCAAGAGCCAGGGCCGAGTGAAAAACTGTTTTTT. Translation gives CASSQEPGPSEKLFF. J is TRBJ1-4 and V is TRBV14; possibly TRBD1 for D (5 bases). V shed 0 bases and J shed 7 bases, with 12 bases lying between them. The CDR3 consists of 15 residues. Germline loops: CDR1 SGHDN, CDR2 FVKESK.

Here the CDR3 DNA reads TGCGCCAGCAGGTGGACAGGTGAAGAGACCCAGTACTTC. This gives the protein CASRWTGEETQYF. The chain couples TRBV5-1 to TRBJ2-5; TRBD1 matches 7 bases. The V and J ends lost 5 bases and 3 bases, in that order; junction bases with no gene match: 4. Looked up from germline, CDR1 is SGHRS and CDR2 is YFSETQ. The CDR3 extends over 13 amino acids.

The chain is built from TRBV5-4 and TRBJ1-2; D is unclear. This CDR3 is built from 14 residues. V dropped 4 bases and J dropped 7 bases, with 17 bases sitting between them. From germline, CDR1 is SGHNT and CDR2 YYREEE (reference sequence). CDR3 DNA: TGTGCCAGCAGCGTAGATCCCGAGTCGATTGGCTACACCTTC. Translating gives CASSVDPESIGYTF.